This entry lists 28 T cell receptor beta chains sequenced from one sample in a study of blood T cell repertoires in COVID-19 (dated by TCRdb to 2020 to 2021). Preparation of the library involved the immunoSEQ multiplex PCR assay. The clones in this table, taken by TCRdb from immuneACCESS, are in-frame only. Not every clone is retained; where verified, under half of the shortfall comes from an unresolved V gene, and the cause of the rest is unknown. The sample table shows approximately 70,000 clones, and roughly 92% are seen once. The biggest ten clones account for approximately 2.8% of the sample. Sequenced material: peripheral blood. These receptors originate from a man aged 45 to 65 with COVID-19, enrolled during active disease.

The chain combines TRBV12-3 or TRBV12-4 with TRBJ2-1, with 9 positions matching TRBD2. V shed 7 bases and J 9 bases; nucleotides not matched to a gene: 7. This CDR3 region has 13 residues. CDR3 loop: CASILREGGEQFF. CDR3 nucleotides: TGTGCCAGCATTCTGCGGGAGGGGGGTGAGCAGTTCTTC.

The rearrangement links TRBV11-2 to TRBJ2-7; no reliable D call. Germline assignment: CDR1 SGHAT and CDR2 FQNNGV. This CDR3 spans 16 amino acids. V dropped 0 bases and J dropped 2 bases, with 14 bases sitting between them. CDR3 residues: CASSLDLNRVTYEQYV. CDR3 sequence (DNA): TGTGCCAGCAGCTTAGATCTGAACAGAGTGACCTACGAGCAGTACGTC.

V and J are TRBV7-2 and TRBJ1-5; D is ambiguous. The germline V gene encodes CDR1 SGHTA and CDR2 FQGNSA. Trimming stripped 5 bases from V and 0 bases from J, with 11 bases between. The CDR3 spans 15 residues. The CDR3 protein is CASSPSGNSNQPQHF. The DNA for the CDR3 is TGTGCCAGCAGCCCCTCGGGGAATAGCAATCAGCCCCAGCATTTT.

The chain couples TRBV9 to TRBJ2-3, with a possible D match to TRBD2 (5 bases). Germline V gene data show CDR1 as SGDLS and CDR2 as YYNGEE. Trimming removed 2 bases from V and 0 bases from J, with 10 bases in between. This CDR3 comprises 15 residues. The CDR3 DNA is TGTGCCAGCAGCGTTTCAGCGGCTAGCACAGATACGCAGTATTTT. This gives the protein CASSVSAASTDTQYF.

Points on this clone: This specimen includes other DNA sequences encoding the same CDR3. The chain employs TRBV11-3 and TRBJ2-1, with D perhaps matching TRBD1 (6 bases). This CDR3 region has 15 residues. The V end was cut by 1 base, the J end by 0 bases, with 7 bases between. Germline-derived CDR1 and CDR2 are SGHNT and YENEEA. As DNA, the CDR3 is TGTGCCAGCAGCTTAGGCAGGGGCTCCTACAATGAGCAGTTCTTC. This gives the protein CASSLGRGSYNEQFF.

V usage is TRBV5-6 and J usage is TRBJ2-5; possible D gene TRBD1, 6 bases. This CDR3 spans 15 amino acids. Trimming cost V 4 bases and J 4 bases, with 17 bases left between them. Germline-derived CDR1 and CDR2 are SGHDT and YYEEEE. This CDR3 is CASSHGVGAGETQYF. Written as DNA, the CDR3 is TGTGCCAGCAGCCACGGGGTGGGGGCCGGAGAGACCCAGTACTTC.

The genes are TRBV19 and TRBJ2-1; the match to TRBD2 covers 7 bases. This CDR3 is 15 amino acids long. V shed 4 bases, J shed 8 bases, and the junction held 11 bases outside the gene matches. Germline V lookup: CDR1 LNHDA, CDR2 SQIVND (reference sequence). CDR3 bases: TGTGCCAGTAGTAAGGTCGGGAGGCCGGTCGATGAGCAGTTCTTC. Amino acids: CASSKVGRPVDEQFF.

Here the CDR3 reads CASRKEGLAADTQYF. The CDR3, as DNA: TGTGCCAGCAGGAAGGAGGGCCTTGCCGCAGATACGCAGTATTTT. J is TRBJ2-3 and V is TRBV2; D might be TRBD2 (6 bases). V shed 6 bases and J shed 4 bases, with 17 bases lying between them. The CDR3 has 15 residues. Germline V gives CDR1 SNHLY, CDR2 FYNNEI.

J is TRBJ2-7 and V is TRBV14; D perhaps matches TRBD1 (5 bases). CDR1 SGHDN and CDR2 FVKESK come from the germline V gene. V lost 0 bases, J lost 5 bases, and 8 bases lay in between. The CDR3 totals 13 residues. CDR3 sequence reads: CASSQDRTNEQYF. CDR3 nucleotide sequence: TGTGCCAGCAGCCAAGATCGGACAAACGAGCAGTACTTC.

CDR3 protein: CASSRPGTGDTEAFF. For the CDR3, the DNA is TGCGCCAGCAGCCGTCCAGGGACAGGGGACACTGAAGCTTTCTTT. The chain employs TRBV4-1 and TRBJ1-1; 10 bases map to TRBD1. The junction had 5 bases not matched to a gene; V was cut back by 4 bases and J by 3 bases. CDR1 and CDR2 from the germline V gene are MGHRA and YSYEKL. The CDR3 sequence is 15 residues long.

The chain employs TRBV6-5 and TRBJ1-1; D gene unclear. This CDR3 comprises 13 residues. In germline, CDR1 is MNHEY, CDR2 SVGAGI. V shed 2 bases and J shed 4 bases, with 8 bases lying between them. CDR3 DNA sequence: TGTGCCAGCAGTTACCCGGGAGCCACTGAAGCTTTCTTT. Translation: CASSYPGATEAFF.

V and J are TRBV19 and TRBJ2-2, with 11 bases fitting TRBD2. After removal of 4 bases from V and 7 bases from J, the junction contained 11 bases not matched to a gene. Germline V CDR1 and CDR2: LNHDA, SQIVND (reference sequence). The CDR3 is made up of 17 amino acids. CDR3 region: CASSRIAGGGRDGELFF. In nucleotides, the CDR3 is TGTGCCAGTAGTAGAATAGCGGGAGGGGGGCGTGACGGGGAGCTGTTTTTT.

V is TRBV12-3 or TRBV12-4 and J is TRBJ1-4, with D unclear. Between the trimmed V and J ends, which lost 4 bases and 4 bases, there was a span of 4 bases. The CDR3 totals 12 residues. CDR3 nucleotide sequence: TGTGCCAGCAGTTACGGTAATGAAAAACTGTTTTTT. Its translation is CASSYGNEKLFF.

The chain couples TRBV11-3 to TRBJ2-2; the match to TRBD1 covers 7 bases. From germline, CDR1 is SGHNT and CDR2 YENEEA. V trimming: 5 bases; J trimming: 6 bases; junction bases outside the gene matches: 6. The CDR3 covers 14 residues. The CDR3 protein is CASSRDSLAGELFF. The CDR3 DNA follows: TGTGCCAGCAGCCGGGACAGTTTGGCCGGGGAGCTGTTTTTT. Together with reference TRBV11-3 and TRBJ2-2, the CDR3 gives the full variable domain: EAGVVQSPRYKIIEKKQPVAFWCNPISGHNTLYWYLQNLGQGPELLIRYENEEAVDDSQLPKDRFSAERLKGVDSTLKIQPAELGDSAVYLCASSRDSLAGELFFGEGSRLTVL.

CDR3 amino acids: CASSQVAGVSDTQYF. The CDR3 DNA sequence: TGCGCCAGCAGCCAAGTAGCGGGAGTGTCAGATACGCAGTATTTT. The chain links TRBV4-1 to TRBJ2-3, with 9 bases identical to TRBD2. Germline values: CDR1 MGHRA, CDR2 YSYEKL. The CDR3 is 15 residues long. V lost 1 base to trimming and J lost 4 bases; unmatched junction nucleotides: 3.

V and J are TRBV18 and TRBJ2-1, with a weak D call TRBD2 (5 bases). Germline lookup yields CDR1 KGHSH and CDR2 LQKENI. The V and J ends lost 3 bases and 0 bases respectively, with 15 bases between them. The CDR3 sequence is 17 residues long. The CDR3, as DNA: TGTGCCAGCTCACCCGAAACTAGTCCCACCTCCTACAATGAGCAGTTCTTC. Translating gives CASSPETSPTSYNEQFF.

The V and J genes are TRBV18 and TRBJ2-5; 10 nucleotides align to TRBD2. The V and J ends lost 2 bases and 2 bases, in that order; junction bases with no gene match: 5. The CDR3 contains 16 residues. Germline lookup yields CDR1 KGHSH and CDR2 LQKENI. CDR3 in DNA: TGTGCCAGCTCACCAGGAGCGGGAGGGCTGCAAGAGACCCAGTACTTC. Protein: CASSPGAGGLQETQYF.

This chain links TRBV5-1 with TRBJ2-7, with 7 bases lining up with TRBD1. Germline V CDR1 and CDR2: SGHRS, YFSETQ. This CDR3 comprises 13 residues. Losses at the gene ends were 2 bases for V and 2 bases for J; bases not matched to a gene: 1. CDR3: CASSFGTAYEQYF. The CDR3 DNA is TGCGCCAGCAGCTTCGGGACAGCCTACGAGCAGTACTTC. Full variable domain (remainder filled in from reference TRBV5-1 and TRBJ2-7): KAGVTQTPRYLIKTRGQQVTLSCSPISGHRSVSWYQQTPGQGLQFLFEYFSETQRNKGNFPGRFSGRQFSNSRSEMNVSTLELGDSALYLCASSFGTAYEQYFGPGTRLTVT.

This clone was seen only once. CDR3 DNA: TGTGCCAGCAGCCAACTAAGCGGAGGGGACAATGAGCAGTTCTTC. It encodes CASSQLSGGDNEQFF. The rearrangement links TRBV4-2 to TRBJ2-1, with D possibly TRBD2 on 6 matching bases. The CDR3 spans 15 residues. Germline lookup yields CDR1 LGHNA and CDR2 YNFKEQ. V lost 2 bases to trimming and J lost 5 bases, with 13 bases between them.

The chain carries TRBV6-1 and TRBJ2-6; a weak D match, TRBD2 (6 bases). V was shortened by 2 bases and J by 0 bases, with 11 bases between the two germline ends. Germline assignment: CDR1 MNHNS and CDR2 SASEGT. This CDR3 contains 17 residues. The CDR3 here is CASSEQGGGSGANVLTF. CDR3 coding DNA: TGTGCCAGCAGTGAACAGGGAGGAGGCTCTGGGGCCAACGTCCTGACTTTC.

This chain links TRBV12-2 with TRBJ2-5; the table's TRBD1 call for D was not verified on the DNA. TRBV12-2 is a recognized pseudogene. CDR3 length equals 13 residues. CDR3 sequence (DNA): TGTGCAAGTCGCCCCGTGACAAGAGAGACCCAGTACTTC. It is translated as CASRPVTRETQYF.

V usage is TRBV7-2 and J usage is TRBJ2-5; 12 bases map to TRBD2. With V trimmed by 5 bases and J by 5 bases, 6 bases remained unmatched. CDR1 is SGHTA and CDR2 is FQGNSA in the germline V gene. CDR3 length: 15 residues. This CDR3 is CASSGTSGYGETQYF. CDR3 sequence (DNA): TGTGCCAGCAGCGGGACTAGCGGGTACGGGGAGACCCAGTACTTC.

CDR3 residues: CASSDRGGNEQYV. The DNA of the CDR3 is TGTGCCAGCAGTGACAGGGGTGGGAACGAGCAGTACGTC. The chain carries TRBV6-1 and TRBJ2-7, with D perhaps TRBD1 (6 bases). Trimming took off 3 bases at V and 5 bases at J, with 11 bases between the two ends. This CDR3 is 13 amino acids long. Looked up from germline, CDR1 is MNHNS and CDR2 is SASEGT.

The CDR3 coding sequence is TGCGCCAGCAGCTTGGCCTGGGGAGCGGGAGGGCCTCTGAACCAAGAGACCCAGTACTTC. It codes for CASSLAWGAGGPLNQETQYF. The gene calls are TRBV5-1 and TRBJ2-5, with 10 bases fitting TRBD2. The CDR3 runs to 20 residues. Germline V lookup: CDR1 SGHRS, CDR2 YFSETQ. The V and J ends lost 0 bases and 0 bases, in that order; junction bases with no gene match: 14.

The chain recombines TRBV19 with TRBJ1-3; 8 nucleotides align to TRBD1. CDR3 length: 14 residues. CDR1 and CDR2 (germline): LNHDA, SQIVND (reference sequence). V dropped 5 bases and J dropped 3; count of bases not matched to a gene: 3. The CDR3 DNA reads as TGTGCCAGTAGTCCGACAGGGGATGGAAACACCATATATTTT. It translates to CASSPTGDGNTIYF.

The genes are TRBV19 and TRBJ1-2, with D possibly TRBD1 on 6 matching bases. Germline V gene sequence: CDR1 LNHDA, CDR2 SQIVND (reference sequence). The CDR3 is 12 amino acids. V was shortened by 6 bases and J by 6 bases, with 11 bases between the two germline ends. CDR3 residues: CASSTGPDGYTF. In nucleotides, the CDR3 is TGTGCCAGTAGCACAGGGCCGGATGGCTACACCTTC.

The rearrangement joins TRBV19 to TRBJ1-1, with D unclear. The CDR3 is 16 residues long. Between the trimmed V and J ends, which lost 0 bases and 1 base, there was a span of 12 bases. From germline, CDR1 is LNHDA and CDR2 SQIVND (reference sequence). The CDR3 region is CASSIDREPQNTEAFF. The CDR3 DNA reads TGTGCCAGTAGTATAGATCGGGAACCACAGAACACTGAAGCTTTCTTT.

In DNA, the CDR3 is TGCGCCAGCAGCTTGGCGGCAGGCCTTAATGAAAAACTGTTTTTT. Its protein is CASSLAAGLNEKLFF. This rearrangement joins TRBV5-1 to TRBJ1-4; D remains unclear. V lost 0 bases and J 4 bases, leaving 10 bases between the germline ends. This CDR3 spans 15 amino acids. Germline lookup yields CDR1 SGHRS and CDR2 YFSETQ.